The rows below give T cell receptor beta chains drawn from one sample of a study of graft-versus-host responses after intestinal transplantation. TCRdb keeps only in-frame clones here, not all; method: immunoSEQ multiplex PCR. The table lists more than 20,000 clones, 89% of them singletons. This specimen was PBMCs, taken about 62 days after intestinal transplantation. The source is a human patient who received an intestinal transplant, so some T cells may come from the graft donor. Both conserved end residues are part of each CDR3. D genes are given only for firm matches. Size values are once, few and many counts, or a class for expanded clones, and some rows have none.

D gene	J gene	V gene	clone size	CDR3 protein	CDR3 DNA
NA	TRBJ2-1	TRBV27	NA	CASTRDGSSYNEQFF	TGTGCCAGCACTCGGGACGGGAGCTCCTACAATGAGCAGTTCTTC
NA	TRBJ2-3	TRBV4-3	few	CASSQDYASTDTQYF	TGCGCCAGCAGCCAAGATTATGCTAGCACAGATACGCAGTATTTT
NA	TRBJ1-2	TRBV7-2	NA	CASSSEDLGGYGYTF	TGTGCCAGCAGCTCGGAAGATCTAGGGGGCTATGGCTACACCTTC
TRBD1	TRBJ2-2	TRBV11-2	NA	CASSPPGQGALWNTGELFF	TGTGCCAGCAGCCCCCCCGGACAGGGGGCCTTATGGAACACCGGGGAGCTGTTTTTT
NA	TRBJ1-1	TRBV21-1	NA	CASWSTEAFF	TGTGCTAGTTGGAGCACTGAAGCTTTCTTT
NA	TRBJ2-7	TRBV19	once	CASSFRGSYEQYF	TGTGCCAGTAGTTTTCGGGGTTCCTACGAGCAGTACTTC
TRBD1	TRBJ2-7	TRBV5-6	NA	CASSSTGGSYEQYF	TGTGCCAGCAGCTCGACAGGGGGCTCCTACGAGCAGTACTTC
NA	TRBJ2-1	TRBV7-9	NA	CASNSLSGQYDNEQFF	TGTGCCAGCAACTCACTGAGCGGACAGTACGACAATGAGCAGTTCTTC
NA	TRBJ2-3	TRBV7-6	NA	CASTRWGAPSTDTQYF	TGTGCCAGCACCAGATGGGGGGCCCCTAGCACAGATACGCAGTATTTT
NA	TRBJ2-1	TRBV19	NA	CASSIGGATYNEQFF	TGTGCCAGTAGTATAGGGGGGGCCACCTACAATGAGCAGTTCTTC
NA	TRBJ2-3	TRBV5-6	NA	CASSTTDTQYF	TGTGCCAGCAGCACCACAGATACGCAGTATTTT
NA	TRBJ1-1	TRBV6-5	NA	CASSYSLGGMNTEAFF	TGTGCCAGCAGTTACTCACTAGGAGGCATGAACACTGAAGCTTTCTTT
TRBD2	TRBJ2-2	TRBV10-3	NA	CAIRNSGGDTGELFF	TGTGCCATCAGGAATAGCGGGGGGGACACCGGGGAGCTGTTTTTT
TRBD1	TRBJ1-2	TRBV13	NA	CASSPRTGIGGYTF	TGTGCCAGCAGCCCGAGGACAGGCATTGGGGGCTACACCTTC
NA	TRBJ1-1	TRBV4-3	NA	CASSQPVIPRGGMNTEAFF	TGCGCCAGCAGCCAGCCGGTTATACCCCGGGGGGGGATGAACACTGAAGCTTTCTTT
NA	TRBJ1-1	TRBV30	NA	CAWSSPTGGAFF	TGTGCCTGGAGTAGCCCCACGGGAGGCGCTTTCTTT